These 7 T cell receptor beta chains originate from one sample sequenced in a study of blood T cell repertoires in COVID-19. Assay: immunoSEQ multiplex PCR; the TCRdb copy retains only in-frame clones and omits some. The data hold tens of thousands of clones, with about 83% observed a single time. Sequencing was carried out using peripheral blood. These receptors were taken from a human donor with active COVID-19. The donor label of this sample is uncertain.

Written as DNA, the CDR3 is TGCGCCAGCAGTTCCGGGACAGGGTGGACAGATACGCAGTATTTT. Protein product: CASSSGTGWTDTQYF. J is TRBJ2-3 and V is TRBV4-3, with 9 nucleotides matching TRBD1. V trimming: 6 bases; J trimming: 3 bases; junction bases outside the gene matches: 7. Looked up from germline, CDR1 is LGHNA and CDR2 is YSLEER. CDR3 length equals 15 residues.

The V gene is TRBV7-2, the J gene TRBJ2-5, with TRBD2 matching 11 bases. Germline V gene data show CDR1 as SGHTA and CDR2 as FQGNSA. V gave up 5 bases and J gave up 5 bases; unmatched junction bases: 4. The length of the CDR3 is 14 residues. CDR3 in amino acids: CASSLSGGEETQYF. The CDR3 nucleotides are TGTGCCAGCAGCCTTAGCGGGGGGGAGGAGACCCAGTACTTC. The whole variable domain, remainder taken from reference TRBV7-2 and TRBJ2-5, is GAGVSQSPSNKVTEKGKDVELRCDPISGHTALYWYRQSLGQGLEFLIYFQGNSAPDKSGLPSDRFSAERTGGSVSTLTIQRTQQEDSAVYLCASSLSGGEETQYFGPGTRLLVL.

The CDR3 DNA sequence: TGTGCCAGCAGTGTACTGACTAGCGGTTCCTACAATGAGCAGTTCTTC. It is translated as CASSVLTSGSYNEQFF. V usage is TRBV6-1 and J usage is TRBJ2-1; TRBD2 matches 9 bases. The J segment lost 1 base and the V segment lost 4 bases, leaving 5 bases of the junction unmatched. This CDR3 has 16 amino acids. Per the germline V gene, CDR1 is MNHNS and CDR2 is SASEGT.

The chain combines TRBV12-5 with TRBJ2-7; a weak D match, TRBD2 (5 bases). CDR1 LGHNT and CDR2 FRNRAP come from the germline V gene. The ends were cut back, 1 base at V and 2 bases at J, with 12 bases in the middle. This CDR3 contains 15 residues. CDR3: CASGLGVAGTYEQYF. The CDR3 DNA follows: TGTGCTAGTGGTTTGGGAGTGGCGGGTACCTACGAGCAGTACTTC.

This CDR3 reads CASSLGGIRETQYF. The CDR3 DNA follows: TGTGCCAGCAGCTTAGGAGGGATTCGCGAGACCCAGTACTTC. The J gene is TRBJ2-5, the V gene TRBV7-2, with D possibly matching TRBD2 (5 bases). Trimming removed 1 base from V and 5 bases from J, with 11 bases in between. CDR1 is SGHTA, CDR2 FQGNSA, per germline. CDR3 length: 14 residues.

The genes are TRBV4-1 and TRBJ2-1; TRBD2 aligns across 7 bases. From germline, CDR1 is MGHRA and CDR2 YSYEKL. Trimming took 0 bases from V and 8 from J; bases not matched to a gene: 7. The length of the CDR3 is 15 residues. The CDR3 reads CASSQDVTTSDEQFF. The CDR3 DNA sequence: TGCGCCAGCAGCCAAGATGTAACAACTAGCGATGAGCAGTTCTTC.

The DNA for the CDR3 is TGCGCCAGCAGCTTGGGGAACGCACAGTCTGAAAAACTGTTTTTT. Protein: CASSLGNAQSEKLFF. The V and J genes are TRBV5-1 and TRBJ1-4, with D uncertain. Germline CDR1 and CDR2: SGHRS and YFSETQ. The CDR3 is 15 amino acids. Trimming took off 0 bases at V and 7 bases at J, with 13 bases between the two ends.